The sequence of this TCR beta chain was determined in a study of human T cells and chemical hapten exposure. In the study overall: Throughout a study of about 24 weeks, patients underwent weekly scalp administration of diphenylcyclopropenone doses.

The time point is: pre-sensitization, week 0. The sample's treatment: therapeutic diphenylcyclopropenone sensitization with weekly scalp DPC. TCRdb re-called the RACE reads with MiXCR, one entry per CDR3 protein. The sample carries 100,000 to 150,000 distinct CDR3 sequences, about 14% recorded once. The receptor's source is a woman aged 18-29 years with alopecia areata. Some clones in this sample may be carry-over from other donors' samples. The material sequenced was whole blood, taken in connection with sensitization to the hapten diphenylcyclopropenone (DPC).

This CDR3 reads CSTGPLEDYEQYF. The DNA for the CDR3 is TGCAGTACGGGCCCGCTCGAGGACTACGAGCAGTACTTC. This chain links TRBV20-1 with TRBJ2-7; D gene ambiguous. Trimming cost V 8 bases and J 3 bases, with 17 bases left between them. This CDR3 has 13 amino acids. CDR1 is DFQATT, CDR2 SNEGSKA, per germline (reference sequence).